A selection of T cell receptor beta chains follows, all from one sample in a study of cytomegalovirus exposure and HLA in healthy donors. Sequencing was performed with immunoSEQ multiplex PCR; in TCRdb, only in-frame clones are kept and a portion is missing. The table lists some 100,000 clones, nearly 80% of them singletons, with around 4.6% in the top ten. The sequenced material came from PBMCs. All receptors come from a middle-aged woman in good health and CMV-seropositive. Each CDR3 is given with its conserved first and last residue. The D gene is left open where the match is weak. Only some rows state a clone size, as once, few, many or a class for expanded clones.

.	TRBD1	TRBV2	TRBJ2-4	TGTGCCAGCAGCTTCCCGGGACAGGGAGCGGGGGCCAAAAACATTCAGTACTTC	CASSFPGQGAGAKNIQYF
few	.	TRBV5-1	TRBJ1-4	TGCGCCAGCAGCTTGAAACCGGACTCCCCAACTAATGAAAAACTGTTTTTT	CASSLKPDSPTNEKLFF
.	.	TRBV11-3	TRBJ2-3	TGTGCCAGCAGCCATAGCGAAAGCACAGATACGCAGTATTTT	CASSHSESTDTQYF
few	TRBD1	TRBV7-7	TRBJ2-2	TGTGCTAGCAGCCACGGACAGGGGGGTGCCGGGGAGCTGTTTTTT	CASSHGQGGAGELFF
.	.	TRBV27	TRBJ2-3	TGTGCCAGCAGTACCACCGGGACGCAGTATTTT	CASSTTGTQYF
.	TRBD1	TRBV6-4	TRBJ2-5	TGTGCCAGCAGTGACTTACCAGGGGGCCTGGAGACCCAGTACTTC	CASSDLPGGLETQYF
.	TRBD2	TRBV7-2	TRBJ2-5	TGTGCCAGCAGCTCACTCGTACTAGCGGGAGAGCAGTACTTC	CASSSLVLAGEQYF
.	TRBD1	TRBV18	TRBJ2-3	TGTGCCAGCTCACCGGACAGGGTCACAGATACGCAGTATTTT	CASSPDRVTDTQYF
.	.	TRBV6-5	TRBJ2-2	TGTGCCAGCAGTTACTATCTGCTCAGTGGGCTGTTTTTT	CASSYYLLSGLFF
.	TRBD1	TRBV18	TRBJ2-3	TGTGCCAGCTCACCAGGGACAGGGGGCACAGATACGCAGTATTTT	CASSPGTGGTDTQYF
once	.	TRBV6-5	TRBJ2-2	TGTGCCAGCACAGGGGCCGACACCGGGGAGCTGTTTTTT	CASTGADTGELFF
.	TRBD1	TRBV27	TRBJ1-2	TGTGCCAGCAGTTCCCGGGACAGCTATGGCTACACCTTC	CASSSRDSYGYTF
.	.	TRBV6-6	TRBJ2-2	TGTGCCAGCAGTTATGGGGGCCCCGGGGAGCTGTTTTTT	CASSYGGPGELFF
few	TRBD2	TRBV5-8	TRBJ2-3	TGTGCCAGCAGCTTCCTAGCGGGGTCCACAGATACGCAGTATTTT	CASSFLAGSTDTQYF
few	.	TRBV2	TRBJ1-1	TGTGCCAGCAGTACACGTACAGGTTATTCTGAAGCTTTCTTT	CASSTRTGYSEAFF
.	TRBD2	TRBV7-7	TRBJ2-3	TGTGCTAGCAGCCAAGGCGGGAGTTTGACAGATACGCAGTATTTT	CASSQGGSLTDTQYF
.	.	TRBV7-9	TRBJ2-7	TGTGCCAGCAGCTTGGTCGAATCCGGGAGCCACGAGCAGTACTTC	CASSLVESGSHEQYF
.	TRBD1	TRBV7-9	TRBJ1-2	TGTGCCAGCAGCTTAGTAGACAGGGCCCTCTTTGGCTACACCTTC	CASSLVDRALFGYTF
.	.	TRBV14	TRBJ2-1	TGTGCCAGCAGCCAACGGGGAGGTATCACCCACAATGAGCAGTTCTTC	CASSQRGGITHNEQFF
.	.	TRBV6-6	TRBJ2-5	TGTGCCAGCAGTTACCTCGGAGGAGGGGAGACCCAGTACTTC	CASSYLGGGETQYF
few	.	TRBV19	TRBJ2-2	TGTGCCAGTAGTATAGATACAGGGTTCGGGGAGCTGTTTTTT	CASSIDTGFGELFF
.	TRBD2	TRBV11-1	TRBJ2-2	TGTGCCAGCAGACGCGTAGGGCGGGAGAACGGCGGGGAGCTGTTTTTT	CASRRVGRENGGELFF
.	.	TRBV7-2	TRBJ2-5	TGTGCCAGCAGCTTAGCGGCGGGGTACCAAGAGACCCAGTACTTC	CASSLAAGYQETQYF
.	TRBD1	TRBV7-3	TRBJ2-7	TGTGCCAGCAGCGAGGACAGGGGCGAGCAGTACTTC	CASSEDRGEQYF
.	.	TRBV29-1	TRBJ2-7	TGCAGCGTTGTGGGGGGGCCGATCTACGAGCAGTACTTC	CSVVGGPIYEQYF
.	.	TRBV5-8	TRBJ1-2	TGTGCCAGCAGCCTAATAAATGACTATGGCTACACCTTC	CASSLINDYGYTF
once	TRBD1	TRBV5-4	TRBJ2-7	TGTGCCAGCAGCTTTAGGACAGGGGATATCGAGCAGTACTTC	CASSFRTGDIEQYF
.	TRBD1	TRBV7-3	TRBJ1-1	TGTGCCAGCAGCCCGACAGGGGCGAACACTGAAGCTTTCTTT	CASSPTGANTEAFF
.	TRBD1	TRBV19	TRBJ1-6	TGTGCCAGTAGCGGACAGGGGAATTCACCCCTCCACTTT	CASSGQGNSPLHF
few	TRBD2	TRBV11-2	TRBJ2-7	TGTGCCAGCAGCTTATCTGGGAGCGGGAACTACGAGCAGTACTTC	CASSLSGSGNYEQYF
.	TRBD1	TRBV27	TRBJ2-3	TGTGCCAGCAGTTCATCGGGACAGGGCACAGATACGCAGTATTTT	CASSSSGQGTDTQYF
.	.	TRBV28	TRBJ2-1	TGTGCCAGCAGTTTATCCCAGGGCTTGGAGCAGTTCTTC	CASSLSQGLEQFF
.	TRBD1	TRBV5-1	TRBJ2-3	TGCGCCAGCAGCGCAGGACAGGCCGCAGATACGCAGTATTTT	CASSAGQAADTQYF
few	.	TRBV19	TRBJ2-1	TGTGCCAGTAGTATAGCCCAAGCCGAGCAGTTCTTC	CASSIAQAEQFF
.	TRBD1	TRBV9	TRBJ2-7	TGTGCCAGCAGCGCCGGGACAGGGTCCGAGCAGTACTTC	CASSAGTGSEQYF
few	.	TRBV19	TRBJ1-1	TGTGCCAGTAAAGGGGTCAGCCCTTCAGCTTTCTTT	CASKGVSPSAFF
.	TRBD2	TRBV5-4	TRBJ2-2	TGTGCCAGCAGCCGTCGAACTAGCGGGAGCGTTAGCGGGGAGCTGTTTTTT	CASSRRTSGSVSGELFF
few	TRBD1	TRBV11-2	TRBJ2-7	TGTGCCAGCAGCCCCGGGACAGGCTACGAGCAGTACTTC	CASSPGTGYEQYF
.	.	TRBV6-1	TRBJ1-6	TGTGCCAGCAGTGAGAACAGGGATTCACCCCTCCACTTT	CASSENRDSPLHF